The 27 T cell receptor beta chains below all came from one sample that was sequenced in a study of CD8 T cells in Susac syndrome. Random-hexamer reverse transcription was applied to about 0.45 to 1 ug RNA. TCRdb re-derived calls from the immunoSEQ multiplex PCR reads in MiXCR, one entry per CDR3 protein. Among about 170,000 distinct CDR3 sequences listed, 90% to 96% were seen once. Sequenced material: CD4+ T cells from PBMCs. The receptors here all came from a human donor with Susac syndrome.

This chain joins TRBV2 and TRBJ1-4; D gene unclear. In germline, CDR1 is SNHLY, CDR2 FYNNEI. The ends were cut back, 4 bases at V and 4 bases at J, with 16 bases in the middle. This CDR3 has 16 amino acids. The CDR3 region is CASSGMWRALNEKLFF. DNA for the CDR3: TGTGCCAGCAGTGGGATGTGGAGGGCCCTTAATGAAAAACTGTTTTTT.

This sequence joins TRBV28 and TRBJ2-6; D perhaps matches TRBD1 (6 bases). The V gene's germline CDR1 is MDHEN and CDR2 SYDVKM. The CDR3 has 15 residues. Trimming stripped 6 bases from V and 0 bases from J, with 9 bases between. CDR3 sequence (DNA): TGTGCCAGCAGAAAAGGGGGCTCTGGGGCCAACGTCCTGACTTTC. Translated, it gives CASRKGGSGANVLTF.

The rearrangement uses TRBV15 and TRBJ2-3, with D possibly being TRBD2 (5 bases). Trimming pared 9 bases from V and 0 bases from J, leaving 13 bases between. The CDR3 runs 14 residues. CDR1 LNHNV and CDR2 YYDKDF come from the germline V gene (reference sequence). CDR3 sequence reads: CATEDGSSTDTQYF. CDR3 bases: TGTGCCACGGAGGACGGTTCTAGCACAGATACGCAGTATTTT.

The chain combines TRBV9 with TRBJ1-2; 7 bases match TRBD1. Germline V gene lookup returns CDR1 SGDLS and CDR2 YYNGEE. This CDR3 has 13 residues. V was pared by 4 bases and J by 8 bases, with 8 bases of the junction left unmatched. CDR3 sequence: CASSPTGRRGYTF. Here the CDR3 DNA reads TGTGCCAGCAGCCCGACAGGGCGCAGGGGCTACACCTTC.

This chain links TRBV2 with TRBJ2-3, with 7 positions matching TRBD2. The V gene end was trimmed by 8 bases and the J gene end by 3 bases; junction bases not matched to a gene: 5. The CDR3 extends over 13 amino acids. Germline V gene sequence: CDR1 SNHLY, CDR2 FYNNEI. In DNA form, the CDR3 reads TGTGCCAGCCTTCGGGGGGAAACAGATACGCAGTATTTT. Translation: CASLRGETDTQYF.

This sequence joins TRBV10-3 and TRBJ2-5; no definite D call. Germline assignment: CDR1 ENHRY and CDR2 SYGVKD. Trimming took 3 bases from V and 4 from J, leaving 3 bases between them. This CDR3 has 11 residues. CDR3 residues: CAISDLETQYF. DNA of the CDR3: TGTGCCATCAGTGACCTAGAGACCCAGTACTTC.

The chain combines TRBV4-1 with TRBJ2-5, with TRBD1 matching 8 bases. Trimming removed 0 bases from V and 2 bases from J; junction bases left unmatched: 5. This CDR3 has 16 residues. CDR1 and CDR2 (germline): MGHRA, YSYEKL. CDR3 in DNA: TGCGCCAGCAGCCAAGATGAGAACAGGGGGCAAGAGACCCAGTACTTC. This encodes CASSQDENRGQETQYF.

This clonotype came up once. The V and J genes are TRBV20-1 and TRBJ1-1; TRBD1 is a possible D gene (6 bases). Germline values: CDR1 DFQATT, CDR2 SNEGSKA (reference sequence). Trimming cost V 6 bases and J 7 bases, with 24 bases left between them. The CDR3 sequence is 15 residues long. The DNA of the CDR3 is TGCAGTGCCCGAGGACAGACCGAAAACTACAATGAAGCTTTCTTT. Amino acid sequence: CSARGQTENYNEAFF.

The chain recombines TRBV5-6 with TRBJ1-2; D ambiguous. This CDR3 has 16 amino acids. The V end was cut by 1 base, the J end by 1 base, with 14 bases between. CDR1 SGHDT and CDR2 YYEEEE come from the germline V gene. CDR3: CASSLNSRLLNYGYTF. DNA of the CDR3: TGTGCCAGCAGCTTGAACAGTCGCCTTCTTAACTATGGCTACACCTTC.

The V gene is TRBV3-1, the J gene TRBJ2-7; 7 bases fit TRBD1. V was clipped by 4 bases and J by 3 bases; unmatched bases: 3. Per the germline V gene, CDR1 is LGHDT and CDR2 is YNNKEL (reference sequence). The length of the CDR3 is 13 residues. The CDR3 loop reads CASSRQGHYEQYV. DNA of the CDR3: TGTGCCAGCAGCCGACAGGGCCACTACGAGCAGTACGTC.

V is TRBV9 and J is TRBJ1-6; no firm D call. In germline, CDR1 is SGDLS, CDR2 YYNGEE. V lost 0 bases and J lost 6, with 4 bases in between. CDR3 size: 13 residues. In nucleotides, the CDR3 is TGTGCCAGCAGCGTAGGGGTTAATTCACCCCTCCACTTT. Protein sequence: CASSVGVNSPLHF.

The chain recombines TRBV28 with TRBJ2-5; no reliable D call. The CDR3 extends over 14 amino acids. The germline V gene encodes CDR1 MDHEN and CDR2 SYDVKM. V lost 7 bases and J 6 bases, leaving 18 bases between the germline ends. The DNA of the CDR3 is TGTGCCAGCACCCCCCGGACGCGCCGAAAGACCCAGTACTTC. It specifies CASTPRTRRKTQYF.

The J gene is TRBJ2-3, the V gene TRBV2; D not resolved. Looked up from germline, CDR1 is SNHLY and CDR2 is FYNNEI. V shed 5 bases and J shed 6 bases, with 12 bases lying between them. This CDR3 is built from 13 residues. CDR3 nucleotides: TGTGCCAGCAGTAAGTCGCCCGGCGATACGCAGTATTTT. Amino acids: CASSKSPGDTQYF.

CDR3 in DNA: TGTGCCAGTAGATACCGGGGCTTGAACACTGAAGCTTTCTTT. As protein: CASRYRGLNTEAFF. The chain joins TRBV19 to TRBJ1-1; D may be TRBD1 (5 bases). The CDR3 extends over 14 amino acids. The germline V gene encodes CDR1 LNHDA and CDR2 SQIVND (reference sequence). V was trimmed by 6 bases and J by 0 bases, leaving 11 bases between them.

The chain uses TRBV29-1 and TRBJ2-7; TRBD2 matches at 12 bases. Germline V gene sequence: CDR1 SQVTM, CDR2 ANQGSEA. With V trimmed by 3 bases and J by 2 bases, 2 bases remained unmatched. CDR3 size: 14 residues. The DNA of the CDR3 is TGCAGCGTTGACCTAGCGGGAGGGCCCTACGAGCAGTACTTC. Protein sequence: CSVDLAGGPYEQYF.

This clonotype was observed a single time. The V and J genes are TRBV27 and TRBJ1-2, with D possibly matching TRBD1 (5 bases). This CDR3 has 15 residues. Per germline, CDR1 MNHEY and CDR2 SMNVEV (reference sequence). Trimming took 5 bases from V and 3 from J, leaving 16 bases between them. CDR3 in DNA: TGTGCCAGCAGTCCATCCAGGGAAGTCTACTATGGCTACACCTTC. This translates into CASSPSREVYYGYTF.

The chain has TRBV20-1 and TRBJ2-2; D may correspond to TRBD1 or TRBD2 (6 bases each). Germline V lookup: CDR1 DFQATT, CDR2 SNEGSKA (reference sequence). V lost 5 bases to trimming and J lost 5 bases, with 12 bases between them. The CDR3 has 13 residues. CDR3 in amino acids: CSAHWRGTGELFF. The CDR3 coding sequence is TGCAGTGCTCACTGGAGGGGGACCGGGGAGCTGTTTTTT.

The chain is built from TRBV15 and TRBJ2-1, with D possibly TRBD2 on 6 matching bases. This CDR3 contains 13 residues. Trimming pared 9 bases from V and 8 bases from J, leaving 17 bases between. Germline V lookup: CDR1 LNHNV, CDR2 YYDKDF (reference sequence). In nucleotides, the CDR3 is TGTGCCACGGGGGTTGTCGGGAGTTATGAGCAGTTCTTC. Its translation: CATGVVGSYEQFF.

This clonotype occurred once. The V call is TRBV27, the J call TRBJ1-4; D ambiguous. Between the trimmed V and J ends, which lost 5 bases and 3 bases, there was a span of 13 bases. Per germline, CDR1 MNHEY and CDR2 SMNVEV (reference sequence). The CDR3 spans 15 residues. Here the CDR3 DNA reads TGTGCCAGCAGTAGCAGACGGTACTCTAATGAAAAACTGTTTTTT. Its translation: CASSSRRYSNEKLFF. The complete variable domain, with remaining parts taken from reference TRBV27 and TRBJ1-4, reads EAQVTQNPRYLITVTGKKLTVTCSQNMNHEYMSWYRQDPGLGLRQIYYSMNVEVTDKGDVPEGYKVSRKEKRNFPLILESPSPNQTSLYFCASSSRRYSNEKLFFGSGTQLSVL.

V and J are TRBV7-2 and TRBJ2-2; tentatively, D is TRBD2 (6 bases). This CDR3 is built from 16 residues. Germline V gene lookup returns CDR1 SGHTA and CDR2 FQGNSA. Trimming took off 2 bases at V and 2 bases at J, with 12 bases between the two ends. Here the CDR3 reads CASSLNSGTNTGELFF. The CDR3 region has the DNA TGTGCCAGCAGCTTAAATAGCGGTACTAACACCGGGGAGCTGTTTTTT.

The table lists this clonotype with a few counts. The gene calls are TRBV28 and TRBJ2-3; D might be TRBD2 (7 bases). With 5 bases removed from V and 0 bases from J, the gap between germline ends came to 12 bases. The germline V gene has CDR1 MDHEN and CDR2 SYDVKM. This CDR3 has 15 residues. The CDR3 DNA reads TGTGCCAGCAGTGTGGGGGGGCTAAGCACAGATACGCAGTATTTT. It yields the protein CASSVGGLSTDTQYF.

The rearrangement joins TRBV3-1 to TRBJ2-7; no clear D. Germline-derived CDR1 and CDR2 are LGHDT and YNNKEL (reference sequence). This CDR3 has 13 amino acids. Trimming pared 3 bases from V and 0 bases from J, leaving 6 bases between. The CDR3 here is CASSQTISYEQYF. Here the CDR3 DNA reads TGTGCCAGCAGCCAGACCATCTCCTACGAGCAGTACTTC.

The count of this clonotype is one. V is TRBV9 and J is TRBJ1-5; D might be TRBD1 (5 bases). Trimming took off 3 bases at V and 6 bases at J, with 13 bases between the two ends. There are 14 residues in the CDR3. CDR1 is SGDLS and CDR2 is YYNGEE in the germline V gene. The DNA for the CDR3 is TGTGCCAGCAGCGGCGGGATTAGGGGTCAGCCCCAGCATTTT. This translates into CASSGGIRGQPQHF.

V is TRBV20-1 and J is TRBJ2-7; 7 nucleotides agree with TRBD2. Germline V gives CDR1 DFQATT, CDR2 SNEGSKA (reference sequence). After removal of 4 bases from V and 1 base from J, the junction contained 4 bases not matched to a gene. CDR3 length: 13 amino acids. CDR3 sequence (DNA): TGCAGTGCTAATAGCGGGCGATCCTACGAGCAGTACTTC. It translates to CSANSGRSYEQYF.

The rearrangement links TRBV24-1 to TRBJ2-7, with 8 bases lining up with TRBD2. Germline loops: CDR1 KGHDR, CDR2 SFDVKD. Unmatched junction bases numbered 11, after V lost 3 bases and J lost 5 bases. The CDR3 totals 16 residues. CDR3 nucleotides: TGTGCCACCAGTGATCCCAACGGGGTAGCGGGAAACGAGCAGTACTTC. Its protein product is CATSDPNGVAGNEQYF.

The CDR3, as DNA: TGTGCCAGCAGTGATTCCCCAAGCTACAATGAGCAGTTCTTC. Its translation is CASSDSPSYNEQFF. The rearrangement uses TRBV2 and TRBJ2-1; D call uncertain. The CDR3 runs 14 residues. V dropped 3 bases and J dropped 3 bases, with 9 bases sitting between them. The germline gives CDR1 SNHLY, CDR2 FYNNEI.

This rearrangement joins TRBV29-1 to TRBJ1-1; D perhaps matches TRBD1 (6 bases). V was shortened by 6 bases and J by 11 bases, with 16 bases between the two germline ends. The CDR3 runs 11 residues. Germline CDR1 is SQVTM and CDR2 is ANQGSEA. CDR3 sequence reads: CSVTIGQGAFF. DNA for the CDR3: TGCAGCGTCACAATTGGTCAGGGGGCTTTCTTT. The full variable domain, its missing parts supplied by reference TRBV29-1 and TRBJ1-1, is SAVISQKPSRDICQRGTSLTIQCQVDSQVTMMFWYRQQPGQSLTLIATANQGSEATYESGFVIDKFPISRPNLTFSTLTVSNMSPEDSSIYLCSVTIGQGAFFGQGTRLTVV.